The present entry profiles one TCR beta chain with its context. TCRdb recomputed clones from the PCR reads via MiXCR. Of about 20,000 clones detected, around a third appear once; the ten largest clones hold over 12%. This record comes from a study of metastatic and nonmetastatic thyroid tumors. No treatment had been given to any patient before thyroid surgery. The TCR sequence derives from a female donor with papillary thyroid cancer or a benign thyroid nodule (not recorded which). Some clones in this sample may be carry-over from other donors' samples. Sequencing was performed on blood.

The CDR3 sequence: CASSGRQGYEQYF. CDR3 coding DNA: TGTGCCAGTAGTGGACGACAGGGCTACGAGCAGTACTTC. The rearrangement joins TRBV19 to TRBJ2-7, with 7 bases lining up with TRBD1. In germline, CDR1 is LNHDA, CDR2 SQIVND (reference sequence). The CDR3 consists of 13 residues. The ends lost 5 bases at V and 3 bases at J; junction bases unmatched: 4.